This is a list of T cell receptor beta chains from one sample in a study of blood T cell repertoires in COVID-19. Data came from immunoSEQ multiplex PCR; TCRdb stores just in-frame clones and leaves some out. The sample contains 68,000 or so clones, 85% to 90% of which appear only once. Material for sequencing was peripheral blood. The source is a man aged 45 to 65 with acute or convalescent COVID-19. CDR3s include the opening cysteine and the closing phenylalanine or tryptophan. Each record gives: clone size, J gene, V gene, D gene, CDR3 protein, CDR3 DNA. A D gene is named only where the DNA matches it firmly. Expanded clones get a size class; other rows say once, few or many, or leave the size out.

abundance: .; j_gene: TRBJ1-3; v_gene: TRBV9; d_gene: TRBD1; CDR3aa: CASSALATGAGNTIYF; CDR3nt: TGTGCCAGCAGCGCCCTGGCGACAGGGGCTGGAAACACCATATATTTT
abundance: .; j_gene: TRBJ2-2; v_gene: TRBV30; d_gene: .; CDR3aa: CAWRAGPNTGELFF; CDR3nt: TGTGCCTGGAGGGCGGGTCCGAACACCGGGGAGCTGTTTTTT
abundance: .; j_gene: TRBJ2-7; v_gene: TRBV5-4; d_gene: .; CDR3aa: CASSLTADTTYEQYF; CDR3nt: TGTGCCAGCAGCTTGACGGCGGATACCACCTACGAGCAGTACTTC
abundance: once; j_gene: TRBJ2-3; v_gene: TRBV24-1; d_gene: TRBD2; CDR3aa: CATSEGLAGDSTDTQYF; CDR3nt: TGTGCCACCAGTGAGGGACTAGCGGGAGACAGCACAGATACGCAGTATTTT
abundance: .; j_gene: TRBJ1-5; v_gene: TRBV4-3; d_gene: TRBD1; CDR3aa: CASSLGTGRDQPQHF; CDR3nt: TGCGCCAGCAGCCTTGGGACAGGGAGGGATCAGCCCCAGCATTTT
abundance: .; j_gene: TRBJ2-1; v_gene: TRBV30; d_gene: TRBD2; CDR3aa: CAWSVAGGNEQFF; CDR3nt: TGTGCCTGGAGTGTCGCGGGAGGAAATGAGCAGTTCTTC
abundance: .; j_gene: TRBJ1-1; v_gene: TRBV19; d_gene: TRBD1; CDR3aa: CASSLRTGPGNTEAFF; CDR3nt: TGTGCCAGTAGTCTTCGGACAGGGCCAGGGAACACTGAAGCTTTCTTT
abundance: .; j_gene: TRBJ1-1; v_gene: TRBV21-1; d_gene: .; CDR3aa: CASGRGHEAFF; CDR3nt: TGTGCCAGCGGCCGGGGACATGAAGCTTTCTTT
abundance: .; j_gene: TRBJ1-1; v_gene: TRBV5-1; d_gene: .; CDR3aa: CASSLGQGMNTEAFF; CDR3nt: TGCGCCAGCAGCTTGGGTCAGGGGATGAACACTGAAGCTTTCTTT
abundance: once; j_gene: TRBJ1-1; v_gene: TRBV5-1; d_gene: TRBD1; CDR3aa: CASSSGQAVEAFF; CDR3nt: TGCGCCAGCAGCTCAGGACAGGCCGTCGAAGCTTTCTTT
abundance: .; j_gene: TRBJ1-1; v_gene: TRBV19; d_gene: .; CDR3aa: CASPGQPGSGNTEAFF; CDR3nt: TGTGCCAGTCCGGGACAACCAGGTTCAGGGAACACTGAAGCTTTCTTT
abundance: once; j_gene: TRBJ2-3; v_gene: TRBV13; d_gene: .; CDR3aa: CASSPRRSTDTQYF; CDR3nt: TGTGCCAGCAGCCCCAGGAGGAGCACAGATACGCAGTATTTT
abundance: .; j_gene: TRBJ2-5; v_gene: TRBV7-7; d_gene: TRBD2; CDR3aa: CASSLSWREGETQYF; CDR3nt: TGTGCCAGCAGCTTAAGCTGGCGGGAGGGGGAGACCCAGTACTTC
abundance: .; j_gene: TRBJ1-5; v_gene: TRBV19; d_gene: .; CDR3aa: CASSRDRSEPQHF; CDR3nt: TGTGCCAGTAGTAGAGACAGGTCTGAGCCCCAGCATTTT
abundance: once; j_gene: TRBJ1-5; v_gene: TRBV7-2; d_gene: TRBD1; CDR3aa: CASSARTGYQPQHF; CDR3nt: TGTGCCAGCAGCGCCCGGACAGGTTATCAGCCCCAGCATTTT
abundance: .; j_gene: TRBJ1-4; v_gene: TRBV7-9; d_gene: TRBD1; CDR3aa: CASSPGQSQANEKLFF; CDR3nt: TGTGCCAGCAGCCCGGGACAGAGTCAAGCTAATGAAAAACTGTTTTTT
abundance: .; j_gene: TRBJ2-5; v_gene: TRBV6-5; d_gene: TRBD2; CDR3aa: CASTRLAGEQETQYF; CDR3nt: TGTGCCAGCACCAGACTAGCGGGGGAGCAAGAGACCCAGTACTTC
abundance: .; j_gene: TRBJ2-7; v_gene: TRBV7-2; d_gene: .; CDR3aa: CASSFLSYEQYF; CDR3nt: TGTGCCAGCAGCTTCCTTTCCTACGAGCAGTACTTC
abundance: .; j_gene: TRBJ2-1; v_gene: TRBV18; d_gene: .; CDR3aa: CASSPTMSDEQFF; CDR3nt: TGTGCCAGCTCACCGACTATGAGCGATGAGCAGTTCTTC
abundance: .; j_gene: TRBJ2-5; v_gene: TRBV24-1; d_gene: .; CDR3aa: CATSRTGYTETQYF; CDR3nt: TGTGCCACCAGCAGAACAGGGTACACAGAGACCCAGTACTTC
abundance: .; j_gene: TRBJ2-7; v_gene: TRBV19; d_gene: TRBD2; CDR3aa: CASSSGSYEQYF; CDR3nt: TGTGCCAGTAGTAGCGGGAGCTACGAGCAGTACTTC
abundance: .; j_gene: TRBJ1-2; v_gene: TRBV28; d_gene: TRBD1; CDR3aa: CASSFDRGNYGYTF; CDR3nt: TGTGCCAGCAGTTTCGACAGGGGGAACTATGGCTACACCTTC
abundance: .; j_gene: TRBJ1-1; v_gene: TRBV28; d_gene: .; CDR3aa: CASRLTGPEGWNTEAFF; CDR3nt: TGTGCCAGCAGACTGACAGGTCCCGAGGGGTGGAACACTGAAGCTTTCTTT
abundance: .; j_gene: TRBJ2-1; v_gene: TRBV18; d_gene: TRBD2; CDR3aa: CASSPSLLAGVVNEQFF; CDR3nt: TGTGCCAGCTCACCATCATTGCTAGCGGGAGTAGTCAATGAGCAGTTCTTC
abundance: .; j_gene: TRBJ1-5; v_gene: TRBV5-8; d_gene: .; CDR3aa: CASSLEGAGAQPQHF; CDR3nt: TGTGCCAGCAGCTTGGAAGGGGCAGGGGCTCAGCCCCAGCATTTT
abundance: .; j_gene: TRBJ2-3; v_gene: TRBV27; d_gene: TRBD2; CDR3aa: CASSLGRAGTDTQYF; CDR3nt: TGTGCCAGCAGTTTGGGGAGGGCCGGTACAGATACGCAGTATTTT